The next 23 T cell receptor beta chains were all read from a single sample in a study of blood T cell repertoires in COVID-19. Profiling relied on immunoSEQ multiplex PCR, and the TCRdb table lists in-frame clones only, not all of them. The table has roughly 120,000 clones, more than 65% seen once. Source material: peripheral blood. The receptors originated from a woman older than 75 with acute or convalescent COVID-19.

The chain links TRBV11-2 to TRBJ1-1, with D possibly TRBD1 on 6 matching bases. The V gene's germline CDR1 is SGHAT and CDR2 FQNNGV. The length of the CDR3 is 11 residues. Trimming took 5 bases from V and 10 from J, leaving 11 bases between them. CDR3 in amino acids: CASSQGRGAFF. The CDR3 DNA reads as TGTGCCAGCAGCCAGGGGAGGGGAGCTTTCTTT.

J is TRBJ2-1 and V is TRBV27; 9 nucleotides line up with TRBD2. Germline lookup yields CDR1 MNHEY and CDR2 SMNVEV (reference sequence). The CDR3 is 16 amino acids. V was pared by 3 bases and J by 2 bases, with 5 bases of the junction left unmatched. DNA for the CDR3: TGTGCCAGCAGTTTGGTTGCGGGAGGGCCCTACAATGAGCAGTTCTTC. Translation: CASSLVAGGPYNEQFF.

The chain combines TRBV2 with TRBJ1-5, with TRBD1 identical over 7 bases. Germline V CDR1 and CDR2: SNHLY, FYNNEI. The CDR3 covers 14 residues. The trim removed 3 bases at V and 9 bases at J, leaving 8 bases unmatched. Here the CDR3 reads CASSDPTGVRPQHF. The DNA for the CDR3 is TGTGCCAGCAGTGACCCTACAGGGGTTCGGCCCCAGCATTTT.

This sequence joins TRBV12-3 or TRBV12-4 and TRBJ1-3; D is unclear. Trimming cost V 6 bases and J 4 bases, with 7 bases left between them. This CDR3 comprises 12 residues. The DNA for the CDR3 is TGTGCCAGCAGGCCTATCGGAAACACCATATATTTT. It translates to CASRPIGNTIYF.

This clone has only one observation. This chain links TRBV19 with TRBJ2-7; TRBD1 agrees at 7 bases. J lost 0 bases, V lost 3 bases, and 2 bases had no gene match. The V gene's germline CDR1 is LNHDA and CDR2 SQIVND (reference sequence). CDR3 size: 14 residues. The CDR3 loop is CASSIGTVSYEQYF. CDR3 nucleotides: TGTGCCAGTAGTATTGGGACAGTCTCCTACGAGCAGTACTTC.

The V and J genes are TRBV10-1 and TRBJ2-7, with 11 bases that match TRBD2. Germline V gives CDR1 WNHNN, CDR2 SYGVQD (reference sequence). This CDR3 has 18 amino acids. J gave up 2 bases and V 1 base, and 10 bases lay outside the gene matches. CDR3 nucleotide sequence: TGCGCCAGCAGTGAGTTGGGGTCTAGCGGGAGGTCTACCTACGAGCAGTACTTC. Residues: CASSELGSSGRSTYEQYF.

The rearrangement links TRBV7-2 to TRBJ2-6; D is ambiguous. The CDR3 is made up of 17 amino acids. The V end lost 0 bases, the J end lost 4 bases, and 13 bases lay between the germline ends. CDR1 is SGHTA and CDR2 is FQGNSA in the germline V gene. For the CDR3, the DNA is TGTGCCAGCAGCTTAGCCACCCCAGATCTGGGGGCCAACGTCCTGACTTTC. It codes for CASSLATPDLGANVLTF.

This clone was seen a handful of times. V is TRBV9 and J is TRBJ2-2, with no clear D. Trimming shortened V by 4 bases and J by 1 base, and 11 bases separated the two germline ends. The CDR3 has 15 residues. Germline lookup yields CDR1 SGDLS and CDR2 YYNGEE. This CDR3 reads CASSPRGMNTGELFF. Here the CDR3 DNA reads TGTGCCAGCAGCCCCCGAGGAATGAACACCGGGGAGCTGTTTTTT.

This chain connects TRBV7-3 to TRBJ2-7; 8 nucleotides line up with TRBD2. Germline V gives CDR1 SGHTA, CDR2 FQGTGA. V was pared by 0 bases and J by 6 bases, with 1 base of the junction left unmatched. The CDR3 has 13 amino acids. The CDR3 nucleotides are TGTGCCAGCAGCTTAACGGCGGGGGGCGAGCAGTACTTC. Amino acids: CASSLTAGGEQYF. Together with reference TRBV7-3 and TRBJ2-7, the CDR3 gives the full variable domain: GAGVSQTPSNKVTEKGKYVELRCDPISGHTALYWYRQSLGQGPEFLIYFQGTGAADDSGLPNDRFFAVRPEGSVSTLKIQRTERGDSAVYLCASSLTAGGEQYFGPGTRLTVT.

The CDR3 DNA reads TGTGCCAGCAGTTTAAGGGGCAGCCCTGATTACTCTGGAAACACCATATATTTT. Translated: CASSLRGSPDYSGNTIYF. The V call is TRBV11-2, the J call TRBJ1-3; D is perhaps TRBD1 (5 bases). V was cut by 6 bases and J by 0 bases, with 21 bases left in between. Germline V gene lookup returns CDR1 SGHAT and CDR2 FQNNGV. CDR3 size: 18 residues.

A single count supports this clone. V is TRBV6-5 and J is TRBJ1-1; D may be TRBD1 (6 bases). The germline CDR1 and CDR2 sequences are MNHEY and SVGAGI. There are 15 residues in the CDR3. The V gene lost 0 bases and the J gene lost 1 base, with 9 bases spanning the gap. The CDR3 here is CASSYSMGANTEAFF. In DNA form, the CDR3 reads TGTGCCAGCAGTTACTCGATGGGGGCGAACACTGAAGCTTTCTTT.

This clone was recorded a few times. This rearrangement joins TRBV30 to TRBJ1-3, with D possibly being TRBD1 (6 bases). The V and J ends lost 0 bases and 3 bases respectively, with 18 bases between them. This CDR3 contains 17 residues. Looked up from germline, CDR1 is GTSNPN and CDR2 is SVGIG (reference sequence). CDR3 in amino acids: CAWSVRLGARGGNTIYF. The CDR3 nucleotides are TGTGCCTGGAGTGTACGTCTGGGGGCAAGGGGTGGAAACACCATATATTTT. Using reference TRBV30 and TRBJ1-3 for the parts outside the CDR3, the full variable domain is SQTIHQWPATLVQPVGSPLSLECTVEGTSNPNLYWYRQAAGRGLQLLFYSVGIGQISSEVPQNLSASRPQDRQFILSSKKLLLSDSGFYLCAWSVRLGARGGNTIYFGEGSWLTVV.

The chain links TRBV6-2 or TRBV6-3 to TRBJ1-3; D uncertain. The V end was cut by 4 bases, the J end by 0 bases, with 16 bases between. Germline V lookup: CDR1 MNHEY, CDR2 SVGEGT. The CDR3 contains 17 residues. The CDR3 sequence is CASSSGIRGNSGNTIYF. CDR3 sequence (DNA): TGTGCCAGCAGTTCCGGGATACGGGGAAACTCTGGAAACACCATATATTTT.

This clone was seen only a few times. The J gene is TRBJ1-2, the V gene TRBV10-1; no clear D. The CDR3 length is 15 residues. Trimming removed 3 bases at V and 4 bases at J, with 15 bases between. The germline CDR1 and CDR2 sequences are WNHNN and SYGVQD (reference sequence). The CDR3 region is CASSEFSDNIYGYTF. CDR3 sequence (DNA): TGCGCCAGCAGTGAATTTTCCGACAACATCTATGGCTACACCTTC.

This clone was observed a handful of times. The chain carries TRBV19 and TRBJ1-5; the match to TRBD1 covers 12 bases. Germline assignment: CDR1 LNHDA and CDR2 SQIVND (reference sequence). V trimming: 4 bases; J trimming: 4 bases; junction bases outside the gene matches: 11. This CDR3 spans 18 amino acids. CDR3 sequence (DNA): TGTGCCAGTAGTACGAGCCGGGACAGGGGGCTTTGGAATCAGCCCCAGCATTTT. Translation: CASSTSRDRGLWNQPQHF.

The rearrangement links TRBV10-2 to TRBJ2-7; 10 bases are shared with TRBD2. This CDR3 has 17 residues. V shed 2 bases, J shed 5 bases, and the junction held 12 bases outside the gene matches. In germline, CDR1 is WSHSY, CDR2 SAAADI. CDR3 amino acids: CASSEIQSGTSANEQYF. The CDR3 region has the DNA TGCGCCAGCAGTGAGATACAGTCGGGGACTAGCGCTAACGAGCAGTACTTC.

The chain recombines TRBV19 with TRBJ2-7; 7 nucleotides agree with TRBD1. From germline, CDR1 is LNHDA and CDR2 SQIVND (reference sequence). After removal of 5 bases from V and 2 bases from J, the junction contained 9 bases not matched to a gene. The length of the CDR3 is 15 residues. CDR3 in DNA: TGTGCCAGTAGTCTGGGACAGCCACTAACCTACGAGCAGTACTTC. This sequence encodes CASSLGQPLTYEQYF.

CDR3 region: CASSPGLAAYEQYF. CDR3 in DNA: TGCGCCAGCAGCCCGGGACTAGCGGCCTACGAGCAGTACTTC. The V gene is TRBV5-1, the J gene TRBJ2-7; the match to TRBD2 covers 11 bases. Germline lookup yields CDR1 SGHRS and CDR2 YFSETQ. V trimming: 4 bases; J trimming: 2 bases; junction bases outside the gene matches: 2. This CDR3 contains 14 residues.

This clone was observed a few times. CDR3 nucleotide sequence: TGTGCCAGTAGTACCTCGACAGCGAACTATGGCTACACCTTC. The encoded protein is CASSTSTANYGYTF. The V and J genes are TRBV19 and TRBJ1-2; D perhaps matches TRBD1 (5 bases). The CDR3 totals 14 residues. Germline V gene data show CDR1 as LNHDA and CDR2 as SQIVND (reference sequence). The germline V and J ends were trimmed by 4 bases and 2 bases, with 11 bases remaining between them.

This chain uses TRBV7-6 with TRBJ1-2, with 8 nucleotides matching TRBD1. Germline trimming cut 5 bases from V and 8 bases from J; bases unmatched to any gene: 10. CDR1 SGHVS and CDR2 FNYEAQ come from the germline V gene. The CDR3 has 14 amino acids. CDR3 nucleotides: TGTGCCAGCAGCCCGGAGACAGGGGTAGGAGGCTACACCTTC. Protein product: CASSPETGVGGYTF. Supplemented by reference TRBV7-6 and TRBJ1-2, the full variable domain reads GAGVSQSPRYKVTKRGQDVALRCDPISGHVSLYWYRQALGQGPEFLTYFNYEAQQDKSGLPNDRFSAERPEGSISTLTIQRTEQRDSAMYRCASSPETGVGGYTFGSGTRLTVV.

This clone was detected a few times. The chain carries TRBV28 and TRBJ2-1; TRBD2 matches at 11 bases. J gave up 6 bases and V 8 bases, and 9 bases lay outside the gene matches. Germline loops: CDR1 MDHEN, CDR2 SYDVKM. The CDR3 is made up of 15 amino acids. CDR3 protein: CASLITSGSSNEQFF. Written as DNA, the CDR3 is TGTGCCAGCCTGATTACTAGCGGGAGCTCCAATGAGCAGTTCTTC.

CDR3 protein: CAINLGTSGAYEQYF. The CDR3 nucleotides are TGTGCCATCAATCTCGGGACTAGCGGGGCCTACGAGCAGTACTTC. V usage is TRBV10-3 and J usage is TRBJ2-7; the match to TRBD2 covers 13 bases. CDR1 and CDR2 from the germline V gene are ENHRY and SYGVKD. The CDR3 is 15 amino acids. V was clipped by 7 bases and J by 2 bases; unmatched bases: 5.

The chain employs TRBV11-2 and TRBJ2-7; TRBD1 matches at 9 bases. The V gene end was trimmed by 1 base and the J gene end by 2 bases; junction bases not matched to a gene: 9. This CDR3 spans 17 amino acids. The V gene's germline CDR1 is SGHAT and CDR2 FQNNGV. The CDR3 here is CASSLGGGTGRTYEQYF. CDR3 DNA sequence: TGTGCCAGCAGCTTAGGGGGTGGGACAGGGAGGACCTACGAGCAGTACTTC.